Following are 24 T cell receptor beta chains from one sample sequenced in a study of cytomegalovirus exposure and HLA in healthy donors. It was with 60 Vbeta and 13 Jbeta primers that the PCR ran. TCRdb keeps only in-frame clones here, not all; method: immunoSEQ multiplex PCR. In the table there are approximately 210,000 clones, over 60% of which are singletons. The specimen was PBMCs. The receptors stem from a woman between 35 and 50 years old in good health and CMV-seronegative.

This clone has only a few counts. This chain joins TRBV15 and TRBJ1-1; no firm D call. This CDR3 comprises 15 residues. Germline V gene sequence: CDR1 LNHNV, CDR2 YYDKDF (reference sequence). Trimming removed 0 bases at V and 0 bases at J, with 8 bases between. This CDR3 reads CATSRERGMNTEAFF. The CDR3, as DNA: TGTGCCACCAGCAGAGAGCGGGGAATGAACACTGAAGCTTTCTTT.

The chain joins TRBV2 to TRBJ2-5; D possibly corresponds to TRBD2 (7 bases). CDR1 and CDR2 from the germline V gene are SNHLY and FYNNEI. The V end was cut by 3 bases, the J end by 4 bases, with 9 bases between. The CDR3 is 13 residues long. The CDR3 DNA is TGTGCCAGCAGTGACGGGGGGCGAGAGACCCAGTACTTC. This gives the protein CASSDGGRETQYF.

V usage is TRBV7-9 and J usage is TRBJ1-4, with 9 bases aligning to TRBD1. The junction had 15 bases not matched to a gene; V was cut back by 5 bases and J by 8 bases. This CDR3 is 17 amino acids long. Germline CDR1 and CDR2: SEHNR and FQNEAQ (reference sequence). The DNA for the CDR3 is TGTGCCAGCAGCCAAAACCCTCGGGACAGGGTGGAGGAAAAACTGTTTTTT. Translated, it gives CASSQNPRDRVEEKLFF.

The chain employs TRBV7-6 and TRBJ2-1; tentative D call: TRBD1 (6 bases). The V end was cut by 5 bases, the J end by 4 bases, with 9 bases between. The CDR3 length is 13 residues. Germline V CDR1 and CDR2: SGHVS, FNYEAQ. CDR3 nucleotide sequence: TGTGCCAGCAGCGCTGGACAGTACAATGAGCAGTTCTTC. Its protein is CASSAGQYNEQFF. Full variable domain (outside the CDR3, taken from reference TRBV7-6 and TRBJ2-1): GAGVSQSPRYKVTKRGQDVALRCDPISGHVSLYWYRQALGQGPEFLTYFNYEAQQDKSGLPNDRFSAERPEGSISTLTIQRTEQRDSAMYRCASSAGQYNEQFFGPGTRLTVL.

The chain employs TRBV12-2 and TRBJ2-7; the table's TRBD1 call for D was not verified on the DNA. TRBV12-2 is a recognized pseudogene. This CDR3 region has 17 residues. The CDR3 region has the DNA TGTGCAAGTCGCTTAGGATCCCAGGGGGCACGCGGGTGCGAGCAGTACGTC. Translating it yields CASRLGSQGARGCEQYV.

This chain links TRBV7-2 with TRBJ1-2; 8 bases line up with TRBD1. The germline CDR1 and CDR2 sequences are SGHTA and FQGNSA. The trim removed 0 bases at V and 8 bases at J, leaving 2 bases unmatched. The CDR3 has 13 residues. The chain's CDR3 is CASSLAQGEGYTF. Here the CDR3 DNA reads TGTGCCAGCAGCTTAGCACAGGGGGAGGGCTACACCTTC.

The chain uses TRBV18 and TRBJ1-4; 8 bases agree with TRBD1. Germline V gene data show CDR1 as KGHSH and CDR2 as LQKENI. The CDR3 consists of 14 residues. The junction had 7 bases not matched to a gene; V was cut back by 6 bases and J by 7 bases. The CDR3 bases are TGTGCCAGCTCCCCGGACAGGGAGGGTGAAAAACTGTTTTTT. This encodes CASSPDREGEKLFF.

V usage is TRBV28 and J usage is TRBJ1-5; D is perhaps TRBD1 (5 bases). V dropped 7 bases and J dropped 16 bases, with 17 bases sitting between them. Germline CDR1 MDHEN, CDR2 SYDVKM. The CDR3 length is 11 residues. Here the CDR3 reads CASNMGLRNHF. CDR3 coding DNA: TGTGCCAGCAATATGGGACTGCGCAATCATTTT.

J is TRBJ1-2 and V is TRBV5-1; D perhaps matches TRBD1 (6 bases). V lost 0 bases and J lost 8, with 14 bases in between. Germline V gene data show CDR1 as SGHRS and CDR2 as YFSETQ. This CDR3 contains 14 residues. CDR3 residues: CASSLEAGAAGYTF. The CDR3 nucleotides are TGCGCCAGCAGCTTGGAGGCAGGGGCAGCGGGCTACACCTTC.

The CDR3 protein is CASTQLAGGFTGELFF. For the CDR3, the DNA is TGTGCCAGCACCCAACTAGCGGGAGGTTTCACCGGGGAGCTGTTTTTT. The J gene is TRBJ2-2, the V gene TRBV5-5; 12 nucleotides line up with TRBD2. The CDR3 spans 16 residues. CDR1 is SGHKS, CDR2 YYEKEE, per germline (reference sequence). V shed 6 bases, J shed 4 bases, and the junction held 7 bases outside the gene matches.

This clone appeared a single time. The CDR3: CASSQVRDIYGYTF. CDR3 bases: TGCGCCAGCAGCCAAGTCCGGGACATTTATGGCTACACCTTC. The chain couples TRBV4-3 to TRBJ1-2; a possible D gene is TRBD1 (6 bases). V dropped 1 base and J dropped 5 bases, with 11 bases sitting between them. CDR1 and CDR2 (germline): LGHNA, YSLEER. CDR3 length: 14 amino acids.

V and J are TRBV30 and TRBJ2-1; D gene ambiguous. CDR1 and CDR2 from the germline V gene are GTSNPN and SVGIG (reference sequence). CDR3 size: 12 residues. The V gene lost 0 bases and the J gene lost 5 bases, with 5 bases spanning the gap. The chain's CDR3 is CAWSVFDNEQFF. Written as DNA, the CDR3 is TGTGCCTGGAGTGTGTTCGACAATGAGCAGTTCTTC.

Details on this clone: Germline and junction disagree at one end, which may indicate a read error. This specimen includes other DNA sequences encoding the same CDR3. This chain uses TRBV25-1 with TRBJ2-3, with 7 positions matching TRBD1. This CDR3 contains 15 residues. The germline CDR1 and CDR2 sequences are MGHDK and SYGVNS. Here the CDR3 reads CASSRQGVSTDTQYF. The CDR3 DNA reads TGCGCCAGCAGCCGACAGGGTGTGAGCACAGATACGCAGTATTTT.

The J gene is TRBJ2-3, the V gene TRBV11-3, with TRBD2 as a possible D gene (7 bases). CDR1 SGHNT and CDR2 YENEEA come from the germline V gene. The CDR3 has 16 residues. The V end was cut by 4 bases, the J end by 6 bases, with 20 bases between. The CDR3 reads CASSSRLARRGDTQYF. CDR3 sequence (DNA): TGTGCCAGCAGCTCCCGACTAGCCCGAAGGGGGGATACGCAGTATTTT.

The chain recombines TRBV6-5 with TRBJ2-6, with a weak D call TRBD1 (6 bases). The germline CDR1 and CDR2 sequences are MNHEY and SVGAGI. The CDR3 spans 15 residues. Trimming shortened V by 2 bases and J by 2 bases, and 7 bases separated the two germline ends. CDR3 DNA sequence: TGTGCCAGCAGTTACACAGGGACTGGGGCCAACGTCCTGACTTTC. It translates to CASSYTGTGANVLTF.

This clone was picked up one time. The V and J genes are TRBV12-5 and TRBJ2-1; 12 nucleotides agree with TRBD2. The CDR3 contains 17 residues. CDR1 and CDR2 (germline): LGHNT, FRNRAP. The V segment lost 2 bases and the J segment 0 bases; nucleotides outside the gene matches: 2. The CDR3 region is CASGLMTSGSSYNEQFF. The CDR3 bases are TGTGCTAGTGGTTTGATGACTAGCGGGAGCTCCTACAATGAGCAGTTCTTC.

The rearrangement links TRBV2 to TRBJ1-6; D ambiguous. Trimming stripped 5 bases from V and 10 bases from J, with 18 bases between. CDR1 and CDR2 from the germline V gene are SNHLY and FYNNEI. The CDR3 totals 15 residues. CDR3 sequence: CASSYTQSGQSPLHF. The CDR3 DNA follows: TGTGCCAGCAGTTACACCCAGAGCGGTCAATCACCCCTCCACTTT.

J is TRBJ2-1 and V is TRBV27; a weak D match, TRBD2 (6 bases). Trimming took 5 bases from V and 4 from J, leaving 12 bases between them. This CDR3 has 14 amino acids. Germline V gene lookup returns CDR1 MNHEY and CDR2 SMNVEV (reference sequence). DNA of the CDR3: TGTGCCAGCAGTCCAGGACTACCATACAATGAGCAGTTCTTC. Translation: CASSPGLPYNEQFF.

The chain uses TRBV11-1 and TRBJ1-2; 9 bases map to TRBD1. Germline V gene sequence: CDR1 SGHAT, CDR2 FQDESV (reference sequence). There are 14 residues in the CDR3. The V segment lost 4 bases and the J segment 4 bases; nucleotides outside the gene matches: 4. The CDR3 loop is CASSYRGRGYGYTF. The CDR3 nucleotides read TGTGCCAGCAGCTACAGGGGGCGCGGCTATGGCTACACCTTC.

This chain links TRBV15 with TRBJ1-4; no definite D call. The CDR3 contains 15 residues. Between the trimmed V and J ends, which lost 0 bases and 5 bases, there was a span of 10 bases. The germline gives CDR1 LNHNV, CDR2 YYDKDF (reference sequence). The CDR3 DNA reads as TGTGCCACCAGCAGAGATCGAGGGAGAAATGAAAAACTGTTTTTT. Encoded protein: CATSRDRGRNEKLFF.

The chain's CDR3 is CASNTAADTQYF. Here the CDR3 DNA reads TGTGCCAGCAATACAGCGGCAGATACGCAGTATTTT. This chain uses TRBV2 with TRBJ2-3; weak D call: TRBD2 (5 bases). V lost 7 bases and J 4 bases, leaving 9 bases between the germline ends. Germline CDR1 SNHLY, CDR2 FYNNEI. This CDR3 has 12 amino acids. The whole variable domain, filled in from reference TRBV2 and TRBJ2-3, reads EPEVTQTPSHQVTQMGQEVILRCVPISNHLYFYWYRQILGQKVEFLVSFYNNEISEKSEIFDDQFSVERPDGSNFTLKIRSTKLEDSAMYFCASNTAADTQYFGPGTRLTVL.

The rearrangement uses TRBV11-3 and TRBJ2-5; 10 bases align to TRBD2. The CDR3 totals 15 residues. V dropped 2 bases and J dropped 3; count of bases not matched to a gene: 3. Germline V lookup: CDR1 SGHNT, CDR2 YENEEA. The CDR3 region is CASSLPLAGEETQYF. The CDR3 DNA reads as TGTGCCAGCAGCTTACCGCTAGCGGGAGAAGAGACCCAGTACTTC.

This rearrangement joins TRBV29-1 to TRBJ1-1; 10 nucleotides line up with TRBD1. Germline-derived CDR1 and CDR2 are SQVTM and ANQGSEA. CDR3 length: 14 residues. With 8 bases clipped from V and 4 bases from J, the junction kept 10 bases outside the gene matches. The CDR3 sequence is CSTGLGTGATEAFF. CDR3 bases: TGCAGCACCGGCCTCGGGACAGGGGCCACTGAAGCTTTCTTT. Full variable domain (missing parts from reference TRBV29-1 and TRBJ1-1): SAVISQKPSRDICQRGTSLTIQCQVDSQVTMMFWYRQQPGQSLTLIATANQGSEATYESGFVIDKFPISRPNLTFSTLTVSNMSPEDSSIYLCSTGLGTGATEAFFGQGTRLTVV.

The rearrangement uses TRBV9 and TRBJ2-5, with 12 nucleotides matching TRBD2. The V gene's germline CDR1 is SGDLS and CDR2 YYNGEE. The CDR3 length is 17 residues. V shed 4 bases and J 5 bases; nucleotides not matched to a gene: 12. The CDR3 sequence: CASSLGASGRAAETQYF. DNA of the CDR3: TGTGCCAGCAGCTTGGGAGCTAGCGGGAGGGCCGCGGAGACCCAGTACTTC.